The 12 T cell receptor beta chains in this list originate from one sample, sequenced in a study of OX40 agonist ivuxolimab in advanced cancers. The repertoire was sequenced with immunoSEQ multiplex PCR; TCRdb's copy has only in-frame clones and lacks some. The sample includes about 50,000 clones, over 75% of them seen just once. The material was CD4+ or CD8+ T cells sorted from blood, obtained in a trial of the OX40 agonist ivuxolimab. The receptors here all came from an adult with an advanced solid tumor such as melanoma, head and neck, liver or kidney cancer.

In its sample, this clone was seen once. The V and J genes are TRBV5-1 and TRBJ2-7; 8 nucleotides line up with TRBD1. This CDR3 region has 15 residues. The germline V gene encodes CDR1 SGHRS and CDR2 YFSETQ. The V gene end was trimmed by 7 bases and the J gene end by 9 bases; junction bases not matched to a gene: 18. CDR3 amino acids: CASSLTTGELRVQYF. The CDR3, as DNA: TGCGCCAGCTCACTTACGACAGGGGAGCTACGTGTGCAGTACTTC. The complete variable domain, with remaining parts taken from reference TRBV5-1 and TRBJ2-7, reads KAGVTQTPRYLIKTRGQQVTLSCSPISGHRSVSWYQQTPGQGLQFLFEYFSETQRNKGNFPGRFSGRQFSNSRSEMNVSTLELGDSALYLCASSLTTGELRVQYFGPGTRLTVT.

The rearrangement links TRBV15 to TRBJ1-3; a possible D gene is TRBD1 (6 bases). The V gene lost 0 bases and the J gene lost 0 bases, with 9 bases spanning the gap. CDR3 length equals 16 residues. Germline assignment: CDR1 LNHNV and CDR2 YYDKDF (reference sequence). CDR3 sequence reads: CATSRDRGPSGNTIYF. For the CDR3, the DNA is TGTGCCACCAGCAGAGACAGGGGCCCCTCTGGAAACACCATATATTTT.

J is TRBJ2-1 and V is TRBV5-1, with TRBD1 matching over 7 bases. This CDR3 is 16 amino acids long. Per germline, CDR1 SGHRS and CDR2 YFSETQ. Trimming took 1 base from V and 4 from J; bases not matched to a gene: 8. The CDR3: CASSLMGTAAYNEQFF. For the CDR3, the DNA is TGCGCCAGCAGCTTGATGGGGACAGCGGCTTACAATGAGCAGTTCTTC.

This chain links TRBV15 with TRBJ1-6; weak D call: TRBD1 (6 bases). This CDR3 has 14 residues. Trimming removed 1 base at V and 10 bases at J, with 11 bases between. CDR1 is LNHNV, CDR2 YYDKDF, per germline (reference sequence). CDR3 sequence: CATSRGGAESPLHF. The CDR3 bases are TGTGCCACCAGCAGAGGGGGGGCAGAATCACCCCTCCACTTT.

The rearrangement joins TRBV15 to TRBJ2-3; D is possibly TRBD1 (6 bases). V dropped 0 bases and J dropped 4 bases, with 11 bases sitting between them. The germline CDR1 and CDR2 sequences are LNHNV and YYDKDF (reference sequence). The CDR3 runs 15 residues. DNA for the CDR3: TGTGCCACCAGCAGAGATTTGGGGGCCGCAGATACGCAGTATTTT. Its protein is CATSRDLGAADTQYF.

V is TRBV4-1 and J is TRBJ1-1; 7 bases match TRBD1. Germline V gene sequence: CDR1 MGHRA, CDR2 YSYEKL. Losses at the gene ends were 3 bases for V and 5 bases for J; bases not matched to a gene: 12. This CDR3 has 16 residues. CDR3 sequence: CASSHPDRADRTEAFF. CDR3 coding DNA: TGCGCCAGCAGCCACCCAGACAGGGCAGATAGAACTGAAGCTTTCTTT.

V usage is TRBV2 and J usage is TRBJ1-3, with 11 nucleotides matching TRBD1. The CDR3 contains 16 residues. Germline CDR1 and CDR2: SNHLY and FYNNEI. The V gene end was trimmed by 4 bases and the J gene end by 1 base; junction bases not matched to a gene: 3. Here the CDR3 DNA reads TGTGCCAGCAGTGTTGGGACAGGGGGATCTGGAAACACCATATATTTT. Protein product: CASSVGTGGSGNTIYF.

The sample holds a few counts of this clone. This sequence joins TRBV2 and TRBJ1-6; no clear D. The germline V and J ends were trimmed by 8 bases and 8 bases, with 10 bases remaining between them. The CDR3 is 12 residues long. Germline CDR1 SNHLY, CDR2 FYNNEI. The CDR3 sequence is CASGKRDSPLHF. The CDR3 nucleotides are TGTGCCAGCGGGAAAAGGGATTCACCCCTCCACTTT.

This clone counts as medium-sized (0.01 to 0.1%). The CDR3 spells CASSADGTYEQYF. The DNA of the CDR3 is TGTGCCAGCAGCGCGGACGGAACCTACGAGCAGTACTTC. V and J are TRBV9 and TRBJ2-7; D is undetermined. V was trimmed by 3 bases and J by 2 bases, leaving 9 bases between them. Germline assignment: CDR1 SGDLS and CDR2 YYNGEE. The CDR3 consists of 13 residues. Full variable domain (rest looked up from reference TRBV9 and TRBJ2-7): DSGVTQTPKHLITATGQRVTLRCSPRSGDLSVYWYQQSLDQGLQFLIQYYNGEERAKGNILERFSAQQFPDLHSELNLSSLELGDSALYFCASSADGTYEQYFGPGTRLTVT.

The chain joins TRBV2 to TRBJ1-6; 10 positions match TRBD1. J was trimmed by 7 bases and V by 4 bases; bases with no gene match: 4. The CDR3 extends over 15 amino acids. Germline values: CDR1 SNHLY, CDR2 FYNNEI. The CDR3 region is CASSGPGQGNSPLHF. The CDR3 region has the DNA TGTGCCAGCAGTGGACCGGGACAGGGGAATTCACCCCTCCACTTT.

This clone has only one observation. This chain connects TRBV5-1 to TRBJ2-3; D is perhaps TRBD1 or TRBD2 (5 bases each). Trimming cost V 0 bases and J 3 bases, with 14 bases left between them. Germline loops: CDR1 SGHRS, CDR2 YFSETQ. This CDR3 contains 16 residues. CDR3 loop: CASSLVSGPETDTQYF. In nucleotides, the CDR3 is TGCGCCAGCAGCTTGGTATCGGGGCCGGAGACAGATACGCAGTATTTT. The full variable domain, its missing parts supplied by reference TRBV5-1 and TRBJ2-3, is KAGVTQTPRYLIKTRGQQVTLSCSPISGHRSVSWYQQTPGQGLQFLFEYFSETQRNKGNFPGRFSGRQFSNSRSEMNVSTLELGDSALYLCASSLVSGPETDTQYFGPGTRLTVL.

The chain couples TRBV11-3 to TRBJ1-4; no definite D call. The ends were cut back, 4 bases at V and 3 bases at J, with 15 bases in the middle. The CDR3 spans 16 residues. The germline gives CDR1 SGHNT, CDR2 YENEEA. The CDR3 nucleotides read TGTGCCAGCAGCTATCGCCCGCGGGTGGCTAATGAAAAACTGTTTTTT. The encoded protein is CASSYRPRVANEKLFF.